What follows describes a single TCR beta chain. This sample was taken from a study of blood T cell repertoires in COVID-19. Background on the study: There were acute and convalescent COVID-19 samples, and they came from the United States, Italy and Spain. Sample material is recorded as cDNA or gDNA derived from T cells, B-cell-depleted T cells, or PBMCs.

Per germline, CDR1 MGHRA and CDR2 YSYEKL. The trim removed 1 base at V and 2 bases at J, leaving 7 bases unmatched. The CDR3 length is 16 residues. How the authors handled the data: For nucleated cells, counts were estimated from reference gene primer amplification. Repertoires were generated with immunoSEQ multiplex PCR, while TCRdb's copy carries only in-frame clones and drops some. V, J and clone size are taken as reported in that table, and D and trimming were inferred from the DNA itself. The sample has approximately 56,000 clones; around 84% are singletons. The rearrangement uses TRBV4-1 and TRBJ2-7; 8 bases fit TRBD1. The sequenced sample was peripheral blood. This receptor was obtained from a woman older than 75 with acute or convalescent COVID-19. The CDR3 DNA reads TGCGCCAGCAGCCAAGTATCCGGACAGGGACCCTACGAGCAGTACTTC. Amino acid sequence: CASSQVSGQGPYEQYF.